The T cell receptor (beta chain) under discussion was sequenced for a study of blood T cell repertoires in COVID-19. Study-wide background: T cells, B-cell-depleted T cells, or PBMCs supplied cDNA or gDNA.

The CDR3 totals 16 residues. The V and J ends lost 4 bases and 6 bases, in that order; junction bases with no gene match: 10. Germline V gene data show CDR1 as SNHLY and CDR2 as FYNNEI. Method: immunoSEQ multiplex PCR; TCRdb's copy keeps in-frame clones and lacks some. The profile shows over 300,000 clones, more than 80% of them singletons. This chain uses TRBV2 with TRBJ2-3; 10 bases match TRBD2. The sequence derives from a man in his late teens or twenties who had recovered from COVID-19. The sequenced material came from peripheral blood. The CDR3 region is CASSASASGSGDTQYF. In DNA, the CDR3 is TGTGCCAGCAGTGCATCGGCTAGCGGGAGTGGTGATACGCAGTATTTT.